These T cell receptor beta chains were read from a single sample in a study of blood T cells in healthy people across ages. TCRdb re-called the 5' RACE reads with MiXCR, one entry per CDR3 protein. The sample consists of 650,000 to 900,000 distinct CDR3 sequences, about 62% of them appearing once. Sequenced: blood. These receptors came from a young man in good health. Each CDR3 is given with its conserved first and last residue. The D gene is left open where the match is weak. Clone size is given for some rows only: seen once, a few or many times, or a class if the clone is expanded.

v_call	j_call	clone_size	d_call	cdr3_nt	cdr3_aa
TRBV5-1	TRBJ2-7	few	NA	TGCGCCAGCAGCACCCGGGGCCACGAGCAGTACTTC	CASSTRGHEQYF
TRBV6-5	TRBJ2-7	NA	TRBD2	TGTGCCAGCACTGGGACTAGCGATTACGAGCAGTACTTC	CASTGTSDYEQYF
TRBV9	TRBJ1-2	NA	NA	TGTGCCAGCATGTCCCTCTATGGCTACACCTTC	CASMSLYGYTF
TRBV13	TRBJ2-3	few	TRBD1	TGTGCCAGCGCTGGGACAGGGACGACAGATACGCAGTATTTT	CASAGTGTTDTQYF
TRBV28	TRBJ2-3	NA	NA	TGTGCCAGCAGTTCCCCGGACAGACGCACAGATACGCAGTATTTT	CASSSPDRRTDTQYF
TRBV20-1	TRBJ1-2	NA	NA	TGCAGTGCTACGGACGCAACTCCCCCCTATGGCTACACCTTC	CSATDATPPYGYTF
TRBV20-1	TRBJ2-1	NA	NA	TGCAGTGCTCTAGTGCACGGCGGGGCGAACTACAATGAGCAGTTCTTC	CSALVHGGANYNEQFF
TRBV7-6	TRBJ1-4	NA	NA	TGTGCCAGCAGCTTAACGTGGGGAACTAATGAAAAACTGTTTTTT	CASSLTWGTNEKLFF
TRBV2	TRBJ1-2	NA	NA	TGTGCCAGCAGTCTTGGGACGGCGAGCTATGGCTACACCTTC	CASSLGTASYGYTF
TRBV11-1	TRBJ2-7	NA	TRBD1	TGTGCCAGCAGCTCCGGGACAGGGTATACCTACGAGCAGTACTTC	CASSSGTGYTYEQYF
TRBV5-1	TRBJ2-7	NA	TRBD1	TGCGCCAGCAGCGAGGACAGGGCGTCCTACGAGCAGTACTTC	CASSEDRASYEQYF
TRBV4-3	TRBJ2-7	many	TRBD1	TGCGCCAGCAGCCAGGGACAGGGCTCCTACGAGCAGTACTTC	CASSQGQGSYEQYF
TRBV6-5	TRBJ2-4	NA	NA	TGTGCCAGCAGTTATGATCGCATTCAGTACTTC	CASSYDRIQYF
TRBV12-3/TRBV12-4	TRBJ2-7	NA	TRBD2	TGTGCCAGCAGTTACGGGGTGGGTAGCGGGGGCTACGAGCAGTACTTC	CASSYGVGSGGYEQYF
TRBV15	TRBJ2-7	few	TRBD1	TGTGCCACCAGCAGAGATGGACAGGGCGGAAACGAGCAGTACTTC	CATSRDGQGGNEQYF
TRBV7-2	TRBJ2-7	NA	NA	TGTGCCAGCAGCCCTGACTCCGGGACAAGATCAAAGGGGGAGCAGTACTTC	CASSPDSGTRSKGEQYF
TRBV2	TRBJ2-3	NA	NA	TGTGCCAGCAGTGGAATGGACGGTCCGCTACGAGATACGCAGTATTTT	CASSGMDGPLRDTQYF
TRBV19	TRBJ2-3	NA	NA	TGTGCCAGTAGTATTCGGGATACGCAGTATTTT	CASSIRDTQYF
TRBV5-1	TRBJ2-1	few	NA	TGCGCCAGCAGCCTCAGCCCGGACATCGGTGAGCAGTTCTTC	CASSLSPDIGEQFF
TRBV5-1	TRBJ2-7	NA	NA	TGCGCCAGCAGCTCGTCAAACCTTTACTACGAGCAGTACTTC	CASSSSNLYYEQYF
TRBV10-3	TRBJ2-1	NA	TRBD1	TGTGCCACCAAGGAGGGACAGGGCAATGAGCAGTTCTTC	CATKEGQGNEQFF
TRBV20-1	TRBJ2-5	NA	TRBD2	TGCAGTGCTAGAGATCCGGCTAGCGGTGGTTCGGGTGAGCAGTACTTC	CSARDPASGGSGEQYF
TRBV20-1	TRBJ2-5	NA	NA	TGCAGTGCTAGAAATGGATTTCAGTTGTCGGAGACCCAGTACTTC	CSARNGFQLSETQYF
TRBV6-2/TRBV6-3	TRBJ2-4	NA	NA	TGTGCCAGCAGTTACGGGACCCTCGGGAAAAACATTCAGTACTTC	CASSYGTLGKNIQYF
TRBV2	TRBJ2-3	NA	TRBD2	TGTGCCAGCAGTGATACTCTAGCGGGGTCTAGTGCAGATACGCAGTATTTT	CASSDTLAGSSADTQYF
TRBV7-3	TRBJ2-5	NA	TRBD2	TGTGCCAGCAGCGCGGGGACTAGCGGGAAACAAGAGACCCAGTACTTC	CASSAGTSGKQETQYF
TRBV28	TRBJ2-5	NA	TRBD1	TGTGCCAGCAGTACAGGGGGCAGGTGGACCCAGTACTTC	CASSTGGRWTQYF
TRBV4-2	TRBJ2-7	NA	TRBD1	TGTGCCAGCAGCCAAGAGGACAGGGGGAACTACGAGCAGTACTTC	CASSQEDRGNYEQYF
TRBV7-4	TRBJ2-3	NA	NA	TGTGCCAGCAGCAAACAGAAGGGGCGCCCAGATACGCAGTATTTT	CASSKQKGRPDTQYF
TRBV25-1	TRBJ2-3	NA	NA	TGTGCCAGCAGTGATTTCCAGGACGTTTTTACAGATACGCAGTATTTT	CASSDFQDVFTDTQYF
TRBV7-3	TRBJ2-1	NA	NA	TGTGCCAGCAGCGCCCCTCCGGGACACCTGGGGAATGAGCAGTTCTTC	CASSAPPGHLGNEQFF
TRBV6-2/TRBV6-3	TRBJ2-7	NA	NA	TGTGCCAGCAGTTATGGTGATCGCGAGCAGTACTTC	CASSYGDREQYF
TRBV15	TRBJ2-1	NA	NA	TGTGCCACCAGCAGAGATCGGGGGTTGAGGGGATTCCGCAATGAGCAGTTCTTC	CATSRDRGLRGFRNEQFF
TRBV20-1	TRBJ2-7	few	NA	TGCAGTGCTAGAGACTACGAGCAGTACTTC	CSARDYEQYF
TRBV4-3	TRBJ2-7	NA	NA	TGCGCCAGCAGCCAAGATGTATCAAGCTCCTACGAGCAGTACTTC	CASSQDVSSSYEQYF
TRBV4-3	TRBJ2-5	NA	NA	TGCGCCAGCAGCCTTCAGACGGGAGCCCAAGAGACCCAGTACTTC	CASSLQTGAQETQYF
TRBV12-3/TRBV12-4	TRBJ2-3	NA	NA	TGTGCCAGCAGTTTGGCACAGGGAGCTGGAGATACGCAGTATTTT	CASSLAQGAGDTQYF
TRBV4-3	TRBJ1-6	few	NA	TGCGCCAGCAGCCCAGGTTCCGGCACTCTCCACTTT	CASSPGSGTLHF
TRBV2	TRBJ2-5	few	NA	TGTGCCACCGCGAAGGAGGGGCAAGAGACCCAGTACTTC	CATAKEGQETQYF
TRBV28	TRBJ2-7	NA	NA	TGTGCCAGCAGTTTAGGTCTCGCCCCCAGGCCCCCAGAGGCTAGTTACTACGAGCAGTACTTC	CASSLGLAPRPPEASYYEQYF
TRBV7-3	TRBJ2-4	few	NA	TGTGCCAGCAGCCGTGGGGGCTTGGGTGATAGCAAAAACATTCAGTACTTC	CASSRGGLGDSKNIQYF
TRBV7-2	TRBJ2-7	NA	NA	TGTGCCAGCAGCTCAATTGGGGGTGGGGAGCAGTACTTC	CASSSIGGGEQYF
TRBV2	TRBJ2-3	NA	TRBD2	TGTGCCAGCAGTCAAACTAGGACTAGCGGGGGTTCCAACGGTCAAACGCAGTATTTT	CASSQTRTSGGSNGQTQYF
TRBV20-1	TRBJ1-4	NA	NA	TGCAGTGCTAGAGTCCCTTCAACTAATGAAAAACTGTTTTTT	CSARVPSTNEKLFF
TRBV6-1	TRBJ1-5	NA	TRBD1	TGTGCCAGCAGTCATACAGGGGTGGCTCAGCCCCAGCATTTT	CASSHTGVAQPQHF
TRBV4-3	TRBJ2-3	NA	NA	TGCGCCAGCAGCCAAGATCTACAGGCCTCCACCTATGGGCAGTATTTT	CASSQDLQASTYGQYF
TRBV5-5	TRBJ2-7	once	NA	TGCGCCAGCAGCTGGTCCCGGGAGCAGTACTTC	CASSWSREQYF
TRBV6-5	TRBJ2-6	NA	NA	TGTGCCAGCAGATCTACTGGGGCCAACGTCCTGACTTTC	CASRSTGANVLTF
TRBV4-2	TRBJ1-5	few	TRBD1	TGTGCCAGCAGCCAGGCACAGGGGGGCTCACAGCCCCAGCATTTT	CASSQAQGGSQPQHF
TRBV20-1	TRBJ2-7	NA	NA	TGCAGTGCTAGACCTTGGGAAACAGAGCAGTACTTC	CSARPWETEQYF
TRBV12-3/TRBV12-4	TRBJ2-3	once	TRBD1	TGTGCCAGCAGCTTTCCCCCGGGACAGCACACAGATACGCAGTATTTT	CASSFPPGQHTDTQYF
TRBV28	TRBJ2-4	NA	NA	TGTGCCAGCAGTTTGGACTTAGCGGTACTAGCCAAAAACATTCAGTACTTC	CASSLDLAVLAKNIQYF
TRBV6-5	TRBJ2-3	NA	NA	TGTGCCAGCGGACTCCTAGCTAGCACAGATACGCAGTATTTT	CASGLLASTDTQYF
TRBV27	TRBJ2-7	NA	TRBD1	TGTGCCAGCAGCCTATACCGGGACAGCTCCTACAATGAGCAGTACTTC	CASSLYRDSSYNEQYF
TRBV7-3	TRBJ2-1	once	TRBD2	TGTGCCAGCAGCTTAACGTCTTCGGGGGGAGCCTACAATGAGCAGTTCTTC	CASSLTSSGGAYNEQFF
TRBV6-1	TRBJ2-3	NA	NA	TGTGCCCTGATACAGCCCCGCACAGATACGCAGTATTTT	CALIQPRTDTQYF
TRBV28	TRBJ2-7	many	NA	TGTGCCAGCAGTTCTTATAAGGGGGGCAAGGACGAGCAGTACTTC	CASSSYKGGKDEQYF